The 19 T cell receptor beta chains reported below all come from one sample, sequenced in a study of post-analysis software for immune sequencing data. No antigen is known for these receptors. Study conclusions and caveats: Elevated frequency relative to controls characterized roughly five TRBV segments in patients, TRBV5-6, TRBV5-1 and TRBV20-1 among them.

Each TCR beta cDNA library carried unique molecular identifiers. TCRdb used MiXCR to reprocess the PCR reads, holding one entry per CDR3 protein. The sample shows some 690,000 distinct CDR3 sequences, approximately 60% of them seen only once. The material sequenced was blood. These receptors came from a girl aged 2 to 9 with multiple sclerosis.

This clonotype was observed a single time. The chain couples TRBV4-1 to TRBJ1-4; D is perhaps TRBD1 (6 bases). The V end lost 0 bases, the J end lost 8 bases, and 16 bases lay between the germline ends. Germline V gene lookup returns CDR1 MGHRA and CDR2 YSYEKL. The CDR3 is 16 residues long. Here the CDR3 DNA reads TGCGCCAGCAGCCAAGAAGTTCGGGGGGCGAACGAAAAACTGTTTTTT. This codes for CASSQEVRGANEKLFF.

The chain uses TRBV29-1 and TRBJ1-1, with 7 bases identical to TRBD1. The CDR3 contains 13 residues. V was pared by 4 bases and J by 5 bases, with 7 bases of the junction left unmatched. Germline CDR1 SQVTM, CDR2 ANQGSEA. The CDR3 loop is CSVVAQGGTEAFF. Here the CDR3 DNA reads TGCAGCGTTGTCGCGCAGGGGGGGACTGAAGCTTTCTTT.

This chain links TRBV20-1 with TRBJ1-1; D gene uncertain. This CDR3 spans 13 amino acids. Germline CDR1 and CDR2: DFQATT and SNEGSKA (reference sequence). V lost 0 bases to trimming and J lost 2 bases, with 7 bases between them. CDR3 bases: TGCAGTGCTAGAGATCATCCTAACACTGAAGCTTTCTTT. It yields the protein CSARDHPNTEAFF.

This chain links TRBV2 with TRBJ1-2; D uncertain. CDR3 length: 13 amino acids. The V end was cut by 4 bases, the J end by 0 bases, with 6 bases between. Germline CDR1 and CDR2: SNHLY and FYNNEI. This chain's CDR3 is CASSARSNYGYTF. Written as DNA, the CDR3 is TGTGCCAGCAGTGCCAGATCTAACTATGGCTACACCTTC.

There are a few counts of this clonotype. The chain is built from TRBV7-2 and TRBJ1-2; D is unclear. Per the germline V gene, CDR1 is SGHTA and CDR2 is FQGNSA. The V end lost 0 bases, the J end lost 8 bases, and 13 bases lay between the germline ends. The CDR3 contains 14 residues. CDR3 bases: TGTGCCAGCAGCTTAGCTACGGGAGCTGACGGCTACACCTTC. The encoded protein is CASSLATGADGYTF.

The V gene is TRBV5-1, the J gene TRBJ1-1, with 11 bases aligning to TRBD1. The CDR3 sequence is 15 residues long. Losses at the gene ends were 4 bases for V and 5 bases for J; bases not matched to a gene: 7. Per the germline V gene, CDR1 is SGHRS and CDR2 is YFSETQ. The DNA for the CDR3 is TGCGCCAGCAGCAGATCGGACAGGGGGCAAACTGAAGCTTTCTTT. Translation: CASSRSDRGQTEAFF.

This clonotype was counted only a few times. The gene calls are TRBV29-1 and TRBJ2-1; 7 bases line up with TRBD2. The germline gives CDR1 SQVTM, CDR2 ANQGSEA. The V segment lost 6 bases and the J segment 0 bases; nucleotides outside the gene matches: 11. The CDR3 spans 16 residues. In DNA, the CDR3 is TGCAGCGTCCTGACCAGCGGGGTATTCTCCTACAATGAGCAGTTCTTC. Translated: CSVLTSGVFSYNEQFF.

The chain has TRBV25-1 and TRBJ2-5, with D uncertain. With the DNA end fitting TRBJ2-7 better, the J assignment may be wrong. There are 12 residues in the CDR3. The V gene's germline CDR1 is MGHDK and CDR2 SYGVNS. The CDR3 coding sequence is TGTGCCAGCAGTCCGGGCCAATACGAGCAGTACTTC. This encodes CASSPGQYEQYF.

This chain uses TRBV7-9 with TRBJ1-1; possibly TRBD1 for D (5 bases). V was cut by 4 bases and J by 3 bases, with 15 bases left in between. The germline gives CDR1 SEHNR, CDR2 FQNEAQ (reference sequence). There are 15 residues in the CDR3. The CDR3 spells CASSYLLIGDTEAFF. CDR3 coding DNA: TGTGCCAGCAGCTATTTGTTGATAGGGGACACTGAAGCTTTCTTT.

This rearrangement joins TRBV27 to TRBJ2-3, with 9 bases matching TRBD2. Germline CDR1 and CDR2: MNHEY and SMNVEV (reference sequence). V was clipped by 1 base and J by 6 bases; unmatched bases: 8. The CDR3 contains 16 residues. The CDR3 loop reads CASSLYGGGAGDTQYF. CDR3 in DNA: TGTGCCAGCAGTTTATATGGCGGGGGGGCAGGTGATACGCAGTATTTT.

This clonotype was detected a few times. V usage is TRBV4-2 and J usage is TRBJ2-3, with D uncertain. Per germline, CDR1 LGHNA and CDR2 YNFKEQ. V was pared by 2 bases and J by 8 bases, with 8 bases between. The CDR3 length is 12 residues. In DNA form, the CDR3 reads TGTGCCAGCAGCCAATCGTCTGGTACGCAGTATTTT. Protein: CASSQSSGTQYF.

This chain links TRBV7-2 with TRBJ2-7; D perhaps matches TRBD1 (6 bases). Trimming removed 5 bases at V and 3 bases at J, with 14 bases between. The CDR3 runs to 14 residues. The germline V gene has CDR1 SGHTA and CDR2 FQGNSA. The DNA of the CDR3 is TGTGCCAGCAGCGCAGCCGCACAGGGCTACGAGCAGTACTTC. Translating gives CASSAAAQGYEQYF.

The chain is built from TRBV6-2 or TRBV6-3 and TRBJ2-7; unclear D gene. Germline assignment: CDR1 MNHEY and CDR2 SVGEGT. CDR3 length: 13 residues. Deletions cut 5 bases from V and 6 bases from J, with 14 bases between. The chain's CDR3 is CASSRLRVPEQYF. CDR3 DNA sequence: TGTGCCAGCAGTCGCCTACGAGTCCCCGAGCAGTACTTC.

This clonotype was detected once. The V call is TRBV29-1, the J call TRBJ2-1; D may be TRBD1 or TRBD2 (5 bases each). Trimming removed 6 bases at V and 0 bases at J, with 12 bases between. The germline CDR1 and CDR2 sequences are SQVTM and ANQGSEA. The CDR3 is 14 amino acids. The CDR3: CSVRGASSYNEQFF. DNA of the CDR3: TGCAGCGTCCGAGGGGCCAGCTCCTACAATGAGCAGTTCTTC.

The rearrangement joins TRBV20-1 to TRBJ2-3, with TRBD1 matching over 9 bases. Germline trimming cut 5 bases from V and 6 bases from J; bases unmatched to any gene: 15. CDR1 and CDR2 from the germline V gene are DFQATT and SNEGSKA (reference sequence). The CDR3 has 16 residues. CDR3 DNA: TGCAGTGCTGGAATCACAGGGGGCCCCCGTGGTGATACGCAGTATTTT. It yields the protein CSAGITGGPRGDTQYF.

The rearrangement links TRBV20-1 to TRBJ2-7; 7 nucleotides match TRBD2. V lost 6 bases to trimming and J lost 0 bases; unmatched junction nucleotides: 8. In germline, CDR1 is DFQATT, CDR2 SNEGSKA (reference sequence). The CDR3 extends over 14 amino acids. This CDR3 reads CSARIAGSSYEQYF. The CDR3 DNA follows: TGCAGTGCGAGGATAGCGGGTAGCTCCTACGAGCAGTACTTC.

This clonotype was counted a few times. The V call is TRBV4-3, the J call TRBJ1-2; no firm D call. The CDR3 sequence is 17 residues long. CDR1 is LGHNA, CDR2 YSLEER, per germline. Between the trimmed V and J ends, which lost 0 bases and 0 bases, there was a span of 14 bases. CDR3 DNA: TGCGCCAGCAGCCAAGATCCCGGCTCCTACCCTAACTATGGCTACACCTTC. Translated: CASSQDPGSYPNYGYTF.

The rearrangement uses TRBV20-1 and TRBJ2-4; possible D gene TRBD1, 5 bases. V was shortened by 4 bases and J by 6 bases, with 10 bases between the two germline ends. Germline CDR1 is DFQATT and CDR2 is SNEGSKA (reference sequence). The CDR3 is 12 amino acids. The CDR3 coding sequence is TGCAGTGCTAATGCAGGGATAAACATTCAGTACTTC. It specifies CSANAGINIQYF.

This chain uses TRBV29-1 with TRBJ1-2, with D perhaps TRBD1 (5 bases). The V end was cut by 4 bases, the J end by 6 bases, with 21 bases between. This CDR3 comprises 15 residues. From germline, CDR1 is SQVTM and CDR2 ANQGSEA. The DNA for the CDR3 is TGCAGCGTTGCGGGGGGAAAGGGCGGGGCCCATGGCTACACCTTC. Its protein is CSVAGGKGGAHGYTF.